The 25 T cell receptor beta chains below were found in one sample sequenced in a study of cytomegalovirus exposure and HLA in healthy donors. Produced via immunoSEQ multiplex PCR; TCRdb's table is partial and in-frame only. The repertoire has 45,000 to 60,000 clones, approximately 95% of them found once; the top ten carry roughly 6%. The sequenced sample was PBMCs. The receptors originated from a woman aged 18-30 years in good health and CMV-seronegative.

V usage is TRBV5-1 and J usage is TRBJ2-3; 7 positions match TRBD1. This CDR3 has 14 amino acids. Per the germline V gene, CDR1 is SGHRS and CDR2 is YFSETQ. V gave up 2 bases and J gave up 6 bases; unmatched junction bases: 6. CDR3 protein: CASSFWTGLDTQYF. The CDR3 DNA reads TGCGCCAGCAGCTTCTGGACAGGCCTTGATACGCAGTATTTT.

V usage is TRBV4-3 and J usage is TRBJ2-1; D possibly corresponds to TRBD2 (5 bases). Trimming stripped 0 bases from V and 4 bases from J, with 13 bases between. CDR3 length: 16 amino acids. Germline V gene sequence: CDR1 LGHNA, CDR2 YSLEER. CDR3 protein: CASSQDFSGGYNEQFF. The CDR3 DNA is TGCGCCAGCAGCCAAGATTTCAGCGGAGGATACAATGAGCAGTTCTTC.

The V and J genes are TRBV5-5 and TRBJ1-6; D is unresolved. CDR3 size: 15 residues. In germline, CDR1 is SGHKS, CDR2 YYEKEE (reference sequence). Trimming pared 1 base from V and 9 bases from J, leaving 14 bases between. CDR3 bases: TGTGCCAGCAGCTTGCGAGAGGGCAGGCGTTCACCCCTCCACTTT. Amino acid sequence: CASSLREGRRSPLHF.

The CDR3 nucleotides read TGCGCCAGCAGCTTCGACAGGGTTCCCTACAATGAGCAGTTCTTC. Its translation: CASSFDRVPYNEQFF. This sequence joins TRBV5-1 and TRBJ2-1; 7 bases match TRBD1. The germline V gene has CDR1 SGHRS and CDR2 YFSETQ. The CDR3 has 15 residues. Losses at the gene ends were 2 bases for V and 2 bases for J; bases not matched to a gene: 4.

CDR3 sequence: CASSFKSGPDTQYF. The CDR3 DNA reads TGTGCCAGCAGCTTTAAAAGCGGACCAGATACGCAGTATTTT. The chain employs TRBV5-6 and TRBJ2-3; possibly TRBD2 for D (5 bases). Trimming took off 2 bases at V and 4 bases at J, with 11 bases between the two ends. The CDR3 is 14 residues long. CDR1 and CDR2 from the germline V gene are SGHDT and YYEEEE.

J is TRBJ1-2 and V is TRBV11-3; possible D gene TRBD1, 5 bases. Trimming left V 0 bases short and J 8 bases short, with 10 bases between. Germline V CDR1 and CDR2: SGHNT, YENEEA. The CDR3 is 13 residues long. For the CDR3, the DNA is TGTGCCAGCAGCTTAGATGGGGCGCGGGGCTACACCTTC. Protein sequence: CASSLDGARGYTF. The full variable domain, in which reference TRBV11-3 and TRBJ1-2 provide the parts outside the CDR3, is EAGVVQSPRYKIIEKKQPVAFWCNPISGHNTLYWYLQNLGQGPELLIRYENEEAVDDSQLPKDRFSAERLKGVDSTLKIQPAELGDSAVYLCASSLDGARGYTFGSGTRLTVV.

The rearrangement joins TRBV25-1 to TRBJ2-3; 9 bases align to TRBD2. J lost 3 bases, V lost 1 base, and 5 bases had no gene match. CDR1 and CDR2 (germline): MGHDK, SYGVNS. The length of the CDR3 is 16 residues. In nucleotides, the CDR3 is TGTGCCAGCAGTGAATCGCGAGGACTAGCGACAGATACGCAGTATTTT. Amino acids: CASSESRGLATDTQYF.

This clone appeared a single time. The chain couples TRBV5-8 to TRBJ1-2; the match to TRBD1 covers 9 bases. Germline V lookup: CDR1 SGHTS, CDR2 YDEGEE. V gave up 2 bases and J gave up 5 bases; unmatched junction bases: 1. There are 13 residues in the CDR3. The CDR3 DNA reads as TGTGCCAGCAGCTTACAGGGGGCATATGGCTACACCTTC. This sequence encodes CASSLQGAYGYTF.

The rearrangement uses TRBV7-9 and TRBJ2-2, with TRBD1 identical over 9 bases. Germline trimming cut 4 bases from V and 7 bases from J; bases unmatched to any gene: 7. The CDR3 consists of 15 residues. Germline V gene sequence: CDR1 SEHNR, CDR2 FQNEAQ (reference sequence). The CDR3 DNA follows: TGTGCCAGCAGCTCCTGGACAGGGGCTGGCGGGGAGCTGTTTTTT. Translation: CASSSWTGAGGELFF.

The V gene is TRBV19, the J gene TRBJ1-3; 7 bases are a match to TRBD1. The CDR3 is 13 amino acids. J gave up 1 base and V 11 bases, and 5 bases lay outside the gene matches. Germline assignment: CDR1 LNHDA and CDR2 SQIVND (reference sequence). The CDR3 loop is CAASTGSGNTIYF. The CDR3 DNA follows: TGTGCCGCATCGACAGGGTCTGGAAACACCATATATTTT.

The chain employs TRBV27 and TRBJ2-1; D not certain. The V gene lost 3 bases and the J gene lost 4 bases, with 10 bases spanning the gap. Germline assignment: CDR1 MNHEY and CDR2 SMNVEV (reference sequence). The CDR3 spans 14 residues. In DNA, the CDR3 is TGTGCCAGCAGTTTGGCCGCCCAATACAATGAGCAGTTCTTC. Amino acids: CASSLAAQYNEQFF.

V and J are TRBV5-1 and TRBJ1-1; tentative D call: TRBD1 (6 bases). The CDR3 runs 16 residues. The V gene lost 3 bases and the J gene lost 3 bases, with 18 bases spanning the gap. Germline V CDR1 and CDR2: SGHRS, YFSETQ. This CDR3 is CASSSLLGGADTEAFF. In nucleotides, the CDR3 is TGCGCCAGCAGCTCGCTACTAGGGGGGGCGGACACTGAAGCTTTCTTT.

The rearrangement joins TRBV5-1 to TRBJ2-1; 11 bases map to TRBD2. V trimming: 0 bases; J trimming: 5 bases; junction bases outside the gene matches: 10. This CDR3 is built from 18 residues. The germline V gene encodes CDR1 SGHRS and CDR2 YFSETQ. The CDR3 DNA reads as TGCGCCAGCAGCTTGGAAGGGACTAGCGGAGTCAGAAACAATGAGCAGTTCTTC. The encoded protein is CASSLEGTSGVRNNEQFF.

The chain carries TRBV7-9 and TRBJ1-4; 8 bases line up with TRBD1. The germline CDR1 and CDR2 sequences are SEHNR and FQNEAQ (reference sequence). Trimming at V came to 5 bases and at J to 5 bases, leaving 7 bases not matched to a gene. CDR3 length equals 15 residues. In nucleotides, the CDR3 is TGTGCCAGCAGCAAAACAGGGGGGAGAAATGAAAAACTGTTTTTT. Translated: CASSKTGGRNEKLFF.

This chain connects TRBV29-1 to TRBJ2-2, with TRBD1 identical over 7 bases. This CDR3 spans 14 amino acids. Germline CDR1 SQVTM, CDR2 ANQGSEA. V was pared by 4 bases and J by 3 bases, with 5 bases of the junction left unmatched. The CDR3 DNA reads TGCAGCGTTGCAACAGGGGTGCACACCGGGGAGCTGTTTTTT. This translates into CSVATGVHTGELFF.

The J gene is TRBJ2-5, the V gene TRBV5-1; tentative D call: TRBD1 (6 bases). This CDR3 comprises 16 residues. V lost 2 bases, J lost 1 base, and 15 bases lay in between. Germline assignment: CDR1 SGHRS and CDR2 YFSETQ. CDR3: CASSLVTAGAQETQYF. The DNA for the CDR3 is TGCGCCAGCAGCTTAGTTACTGCAGGGGCCCAAGAGACCCAGTACTTC.

The V call is TRBV19, the J call TRBJ1-1, with 8 bases matching TRBD1. The CDR3 has 15 amino acids. Trimming took 6 bases from V and 0 from J; bases not matched to a gene: 6. CDR1 and CDR2 from the germline V gene are LNHDA and SQIVND (reference sequence). CDR3 bases: TGTGCCAGTAGCCTGACAGGGGCAATGAACACTGAAGCTTTCTTT. This translates into CASSLTGAMNTEAFF.

The V and J genes are TRBV7-9 and TRBJ2-5; TRBD2 matches at 9 bases. V lost 3 bases, J lost 1 base, and 6 bases stayed unmatched. Germline CDR1 SEHNR, CDR2 FQNEAQ (reference sequence). This CDR3 region has 16 residues. The CDR3 protein is CASSLGTSPSQETQYF. The CDR3 region has the DNA TGTGCCAGCAGCTTGGGGACTAGCCCCTCCCAAGAGACCCAGTACTTC. Full variable domain (missing parts from reference TRBV7-9 and TRBJ2-5): DTGVSQNPRHKITKRGQNVTFRCDPISEHNRLYWYRQTLGQGPEFLTYFQNEAQLEKSRLLSDRFSAERPKGSFSTLEIQRTEQGDSAMYLCASSLGTSPSQETQYFGPGTRLLVL.

The V gene is TRBV5-8, the J gene TRBJ1-2; 7 bases align to TRBD1. The ends lost 0 bases at V and 3 bases at J; junction bases unmatched: 11. CDR1 and CDR2 (germline): SGHTS, YDEGEE. The CDR3 loop spans 17 amino acids. The CDR3 spells CASSLERNRDRDYGYTF. CDR3 nucleotides: TGTGCCAGCAGCTTGGAACGAAACCGGGACAGAGACTATGGCTACACCTTC.

V and J are TRBV6-5 and TRBJ2-2; 12 bases line up with TRBD2. Losses at the gene ends were 2 bases for V and 6 bases for J; bases not matched to a gene: 1. Germline loops: CDR1 MNHEY, CDR2 SVGAGI. This CDR3 contains 15 residues. Here the CDR3 reads CASSYGLAGSGELFF. The CDR3 DNA sequence: TGTGCCAGCAGTTACGGACTAGCGGGATCCGGGGAGCTGTTTTTT.

The chain employs TRBV5-3 and TRBJ2-7; a possible D gene is TRBD1 (5 bases). TRBV5-3 is labeled an ORF, and its function is uncertain. CDR3 length: 13 amino acids. The V gene lost 2 bases and the J gene lost 6 bases, with 12 bases spanning the gap. CDR3 bases: TGTGCCAGAAGCTTACAGGAATTATGCGAGCAGTACGTC. This encodes CARSLQELCEQYV.

The chain joins TRBV18 to TRBJ1-5; weak D call: TRBD1 (6 bases). Trimming took off 1 base at V and 7 bases at J, with 11 bases between the two ends. Germline V gene sequence: CDR1 KGHSH, CDR2 LQKENI. CDR3 length: 14 amino acids. The CDR3 DNA reads TGTGCCAGCTCACCACAGGGGGAGGGGCAGCCCCAGCATTTT. It yields the protein CASSPQGEGQPQHF.

The chain carries TRBV9 and TRBJ1-1; D is possibly TRBD1 (6 bases). The germline gives CDR1 SGDLS, CDR2 YYNGEE. V was shortened by 2 bases and J by 5 bases, with 16 bases between the two germline ends. The CDR3 has 15 residues. The CDR3 here is CASSVSPGATTEAFF. In nucleotides, the CDR3 is TGTGCCAGCAGCGTCTCCCCAGGGGCCACGACTGAAGCTTTCTTT.

The chain couples TRBV7-2 to TRBJ2-3; 7 bases match TRBD2. This CDR3 region has 15 residues. The V gene end was trimmed by 3 bases and the J gene end by 4 bases; junction bases not matched to a gene: 7. In germline, CDR1 is SGHTA, CDR2 FQGNSA. CDR3 sequence: CASSFGGGQSDTQYF. In DNA, the CDR3 is TGTGCCAGCAGCTTTGGGGGAGGGCAGTCAGATACGCAGTATTTT. Full variable domain (rest looked up from reference TRBV7-2 and TRBJ2-3): GAGVSQSPSNKVTEKGKDVELRCDPISGHTALYWYRQSLGQGLEFLIYFQGNSAPDKSGLPSDRFSAERTGGSVSTLTIQRTQQEDSAVYLCASSFGGGQSDTQYFGPGTRLTVL.

The rearrangement links TRBV19 to TRBJ1-2; 9 positions match TRBD1. The germline V gene has CDR1 LNHDA and CDR2 SQIVND (reference sequence). CDR3 length: 13 amino acids. J gave up 7 bases and V 10 bases, and 10 bases lay outside the gene matches. CDR3 sequence: CATGGTGTSGYTF. The CDR3 DNA reads TGTGCCACCGGCGGGACAGGGACAAGTGGCTACACCTTC. The whole variable domain, remainder taken from reference TRBV19 and TRBJ1-2, is DGGITQSPKYLFRKEGQNVTLSCEQNLNHDAMYWYRQDPGQGLRLIYYSQIVNDFQKGDIAEGYSVSREKKESFPLTVTSAQKNPTAFYLCATGGTGTSGYTFGSGTRLTVV.